The entry that follows covers one T cell receptor beta chain sequence. Its antigen is still unknown. These data belong to a study of cytomegalovirus exposure and HLA in healthy donors. Overall study results and limits: Researchers reported in a later analysis that a missense DCLRE1C variant was tied to TCR beta V- and J-gene trimming.

CDR1 SGHRS and CDR2 YFSETQ come from the germline V gene. The CDR3 consists of 13 residues. The V end lost 0 bases, the J end lost 8 bases, and 11 bases lay between the germline ends. Use of 60 Vbeta and 13 Jbeta primers characterized the PCR. The table came from immunoSEQ multiplex PCR; TCRdb's copy has only in-frame clones and leaves some out. This table lists some 120,000 clones. This receptor was taken from a man between 18 and 35 years old in good health and CMV-seronegative. J is TRBJ1-1 and V is TRBV5-1; D is undetermined. The sequenced material came from PBMCs. CDR3 amino acids: CASSLDPETEAFF. The CDR3, as DNA: TGCGCCAGCAGCTTGGATCCGGAGACCGAAGCTTTCTTT. The full variable domain, with the rest looked up from reference TRBV5-1 and TRBJ1-1, is KAGVTQTPRYLIKTRGQQVTLSCSPISGHRSVSWYQQTPGQGLQFLFEYFSETQRNKGNFPGRFSGRQFSNSRSEMNVSTLELGDSALYLCASSLDPETEAFFGQGTRLTVV.